The clone carrying this T cell receptor (beta chain) was observed a few times. The target antigen is unknown. This sample was included in a study of beta chain features in type 1 diabetes. Study-wide findings and caveats: Moderate yet significant TCRB CDR3 shortening was seen in Type 1 diabetes patients in all four CD4+ subsets.

Expressed TCRB transcripts were sequenced because the isolated RNA had all been reverse transcribed beforehand. Assay: immunoSEQ multiplex PCR; the TCRdb copy retains only in-frame clones and omits some. The sample has 300,000 to 400,000 clones; 8.5% to 10% are singletons. Sequencing used central memory CD4+ T cells from blood. The sequence derives from a man aged 30-40 years with type 1 diabetes.

CDR3 loop: CASSQGTEAFF. In nucleotides, the CDR3 is TGTGCCAGCAGCCAGGGGACTGAAGCTTTCTTT. This chain uses TRBV4-2 with TRBJ1-1, with D hard to call. CDR3 length: 11 amino acids. Germline assignment: CDR1 LGHNA and CDR2 YNFKEQ. V was clipped by 3 bases and J by 5 bases, with 4 bases between them.